One sample yielded the 9 T cell receptor beta chains listed below, sequenced in a study of shared clonotypes between healthy human individuals. The repertoire was sequenced with immunoSEQ multiplex PCR; TCRdb's copy has only in-frame clones and lacks some. The sample includes roughly 1,100,000 clones, roughly 80% of them seen just once. Sample: memory CD4+ T cells sorted from blood. Indicated subset: CD45RA-negative fraction. These receptors originate from a man aged 18 to 29 in good health.

There are a few counts of this clone. This chain connects TRBV19 to TRBJ1-5; D is unclear. This CDR3 comprises 14 residues. Germline CDR1 and CDR2: LNHDA and SQIVND (reference sequence). The V end lost 8 bases, the J end lost 0 bases, and 11 bases lay between the germline ends. The CDR3 protein is CASAFGSSNQPQHF. In DNA, the CDR3 is TGTGCCAGTGCCTTTGGGAGTAGCAATCAGCCCCAGCATTTT. The full variable domain, rest sourced from reference TRBV19 and TRBJ1-5, is DGGITQSPKYLFRKEGQNVTLSCEQNLNHDAMYWYRQDPGQGLRLIYYSQIVNDFQKGDIAEGYSVSREKKESFPLTVTSAQKNPTAFYLCASAFGSSNQPQHFGDGTRLSIL.

To note about this clone: At the DNA level, this CDR3 is encoded by other sequences in the same sample as well. The chain uses TRBV9 and TRBJ2-3; maybe TRBD2 (5 bases). Germline V gives CDR1 SGDLS, CDR2 YYNGEE. The CDR3 has 15 amino acids. V shed 2 bases and J shed 0 bases, with 10 bases lying between them. The CDR3 DNA reads as TGTGCCAGCAGCGTGGGCGGGTACAGCACAGATACGCAGTATTTT. This encodes CASSVGGYSTDTQYF. Filled out from reference TRBV9 and TRBJ2-3, the complete variable domain reads DSGVTQTPKHLITATGQRVTLRCSPRSGDLSVYWYQQSLDQGLQFLIQYYNGEERAKGNILERFSAQQFPDLHSELNLSSLELGDSALYFCASSVGGYSTDTQYFGPGTRLTVL.

This sequence joins TRBV27 and TRBJ1-1; possible D gene TRBD1, 6 bases. Trimming removed 6 bases at V and 1 base at J, with 9 bases between. This CDR3 is built from 13 residues. Germline V gene lookup returns CDR1 MNHEY and CDR2 SMNVEV (reference sequence). CDR3 residues: CASRGAGNTEAFF. CDR3 nucleotides: TGTGCCAGCAGGGGGGCGGGGAACACTGAAGCTTTCTTT.

For the CDR3, the DNA is TGTGCCAGTGCAAATTCGGGACTGGGTAATGAAAAACTGTTTTTT. Amino acid sequence: CASANSGLGNEKLFF. This chain uses TRBV19 with TRBJ1-4; tentative D call: TRBD1 (5 bases). Germline V gene lookup returns CDR1 LNHDA and CDR2 SQIVND (reference sequence). This CDR3 is 15 amino acids long. V was pared by 8 bases and J by 4 bases, with 17 bases between.

The chain combines TRBV30 with TRBJ2-1; no reliable D call. The CDR3 sequence is 13 residues long. The ends were cut back, 4 bases at V and 0 bases at J, with 7 bases in the middle. Germline loops: CDR1 GTSNPN, CDR2 SVGIG (reference sequence). CDR3 residues: CAWTGSSYNEQFF. CDR3 bases: TGTGCCTGGACAGGCAGCTCCTACAATGAGCAGTTCTTC.

The chain links TRBV5-1 to TRBJ2-1; TRBD2 matches at 7 bases. The CDR3 is 17 residues long. The germline V gene encodes CDR1 SGHRS and CDR2 YFSETQ. Germline trimming cut 0 bases from V and 0 bases from J; bases unmatched to any gene: 6. CDR3 sequence reads: CASSLGRAGSSYNEQFF. The CDR3 nucleotides read TGCGCCAGCAGCTTGGGAAGAGCGGGGAGCTCCTACAATGAGCAGTTCTTC.

This chain links TRBV7-8 with TRBJ1-5; TRBD1 is a possible D gene (6 bases). Germline V gene sequence: CDR1 SGHVS, CDR2 FQNEAQ. V dropped 2 bases and J dropped 6 bases, with 17 bases sitting between them. The CDR3 consists of 16 residues. This chain's CDR3 is CASSLSVGGWGQPQHF. The CDR3 bases are TGTGCCAGCAGCTTAAGCGTTGGGGGCTGGGGTCAGCCCCAGCATTTT.

Concerning this clone: Additional DNA sequences in this sample encode the identical CDR3. The chain joins TRBV20-1 to TRBJ2-5; a possible D gene is TRBD2 (6 bases). This CDR3 is built from 11 residues. V was cut by 5 bases and J by 2 bases, with 6 bases left in between. CDR1 and CDR2 from the germline V gene are DFQATT and SNEGSKA (reference sequence). CDR3 bases: TGCAGTGCTCGGGGGCAAGAGACCCAGTACTTC. Translating it yields CSARGQETQYF.

The chain has TRBV5-1 and TRBJ2-2; D is undetermined. The CDR3 sequence is 13 residues long. Germline CDR1 is SGHRS and CDR2 is YFSETQ. The germline V and J ends were trimmed by 3 bases and 2 bases, with 5 bases remaining between them. Here the CDR3 DNA reads TGCGCCAGCAGCTCCCTCAACACCGGGGAGCTGTTTTTT. Translated, it gives CASSSLNTGELFF.